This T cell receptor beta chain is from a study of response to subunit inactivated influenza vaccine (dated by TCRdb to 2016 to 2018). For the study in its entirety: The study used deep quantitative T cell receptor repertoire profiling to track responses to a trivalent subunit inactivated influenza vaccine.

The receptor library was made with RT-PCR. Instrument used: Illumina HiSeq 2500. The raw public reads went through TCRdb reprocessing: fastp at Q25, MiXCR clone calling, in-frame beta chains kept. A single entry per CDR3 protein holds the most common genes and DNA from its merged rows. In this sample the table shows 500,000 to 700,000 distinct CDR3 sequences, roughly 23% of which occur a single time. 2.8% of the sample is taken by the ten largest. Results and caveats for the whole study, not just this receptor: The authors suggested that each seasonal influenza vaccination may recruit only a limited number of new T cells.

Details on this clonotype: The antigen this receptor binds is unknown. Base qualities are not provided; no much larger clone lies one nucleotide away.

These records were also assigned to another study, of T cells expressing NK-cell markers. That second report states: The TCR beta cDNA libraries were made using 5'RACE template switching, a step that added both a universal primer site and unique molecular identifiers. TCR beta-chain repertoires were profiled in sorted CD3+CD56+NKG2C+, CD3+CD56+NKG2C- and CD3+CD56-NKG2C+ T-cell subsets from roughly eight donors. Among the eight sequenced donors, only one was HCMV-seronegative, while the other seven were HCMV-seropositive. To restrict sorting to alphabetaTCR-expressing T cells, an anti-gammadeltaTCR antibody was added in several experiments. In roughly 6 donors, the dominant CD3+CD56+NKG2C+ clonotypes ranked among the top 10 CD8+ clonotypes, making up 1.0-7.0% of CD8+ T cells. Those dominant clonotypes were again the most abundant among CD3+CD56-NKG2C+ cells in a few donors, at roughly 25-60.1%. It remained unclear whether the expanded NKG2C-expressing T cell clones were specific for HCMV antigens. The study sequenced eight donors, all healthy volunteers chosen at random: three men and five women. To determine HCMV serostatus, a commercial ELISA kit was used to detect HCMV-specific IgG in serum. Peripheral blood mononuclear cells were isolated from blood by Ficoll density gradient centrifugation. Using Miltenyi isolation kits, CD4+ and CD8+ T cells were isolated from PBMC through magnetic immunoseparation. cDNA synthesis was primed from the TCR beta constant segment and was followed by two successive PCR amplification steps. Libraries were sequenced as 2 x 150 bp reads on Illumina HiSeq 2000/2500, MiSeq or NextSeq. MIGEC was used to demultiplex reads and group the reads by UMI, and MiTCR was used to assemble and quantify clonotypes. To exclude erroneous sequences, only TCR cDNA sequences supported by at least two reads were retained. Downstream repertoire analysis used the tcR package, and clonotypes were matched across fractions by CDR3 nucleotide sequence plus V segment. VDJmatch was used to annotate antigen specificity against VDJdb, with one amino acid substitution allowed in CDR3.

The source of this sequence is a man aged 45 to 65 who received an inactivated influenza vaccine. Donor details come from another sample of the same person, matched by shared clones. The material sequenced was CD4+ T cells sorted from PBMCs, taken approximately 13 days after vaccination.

The CDR3 amino acid sequence is: CASSLDGAANTGELFF. At the DNA level, the sequence is TGTGCCAGCAGCTTAGATGGAGCGGCGAACACCGGGGAGCTGTTTTTT. The rearrangement combines TRBV7-2 with TRBJ2-2; the D gene is possibly TRBD2, with 5 bases matching. The germline V gene encodes CDR1 SGHTA and CDR2 FQGNSA. The CDR3 numbers 16 residues from cysteine through phenylalanine. The only DNA kept is the CDR3, 48 bases in frame from the first base. V loses 1 base, J loses 0 bases, and the germline ends lie 9 bases apart.